A single sample gave rise to the 13 T cell receptor beta chains below, sequenced in a study of neurological immune-mediated disorders. MiXCR was run by TCRdb on the 5' RACE reads, yielding one entry per CDR3 protein. The sample records 35,000 to 45,000 distinct CDR3 sequences, approximately 10% being singletons. Sequencing was carried out using CD4+ T cells from blood. The receptors stem from a woman in her twenties or thirties with HTLV-1-associated myelopathy (HAM/TSP).

On this clonotype itself: A read error may be the cause here, since a much bigger clone is one base away. J is TRBJ1-1 and V is TRBV20-1; no firm D call. The CDR3 loop spans 13 amino acids. From germline, CDR1 is DFQATT and CDR2 SNEGSKA (reference sequence). In nucleotides, the CDR3 is TGCCGTGCTAGTGGTCTATGCCACACTGAAGCTTTCTTT. Its translation is CRASGLCHTEAFF.

This clonotype occurred many times. The rearrangement links TRBV12-3 or TRBV12-4 to TRBJ2-7, with D perhaps matching TRBD2 (5 bases). The CDR3 length is 12 residues. The V end was cut by 4 bases, the J end by 2 bases, with 6 bases between. This CDR3 reads CASSSGTYEQYF. The DNA of the CDR3 is TGTGCCAGCAGTTCGGGGACCTACGAGCAGTACTTC.

This clonotype was recorded many times. The CDR3 region has the DNA TGTGCCAGCAGCTTAGGGAGCTCCAGCTCCTACAATGAGCAGTTCTTC. It specifies CASSLGSSSSYNEQFF. The chain is built from TRBV7-2 and TRBJ2-1; D unclear. The V and J ends lost 1 base and 0 bases respectively, with 10 bases between them. CDR3 length: 16 amino acids. Germline loops: CDR1 SGHTA, CDR2 FQGNSA.

This clonotype showed up many times. CDR3 loop: CSARGQGYNEQFF. The DNA of the CDR3 is TGCAGTGCTAGAGGACAGGGCTACAATGAGCAGTTCTTC. This chain uses TRBV20-1 with TRBJ2-1; TRBD1 matches 7 bases. Germline V lookup: CDR1 DFQATT, CDR2 SNEGSKA (reference sequence). Trimming cost V 1 base and J 3 bases; bases outside gene matches: 0. The CDR3 has 13 residues.

This clonotype was seen repeatedly, ten times or more. The chain combines TRBV5-1 with TRBJ2-2; 8 bases are shared with TRBD1. V shed 4 bases and J 1 base; nucleotides not matched to a gene: 6. The CDR3 sequence is 16 residues long. Germline V CDR1 and CDR2: SGHRS, YFSETQ. CDR3 coding DNA: TGCGCCAGCAGCATCACCGGGACAGGGAACACCGGGGAGCTGTTTTTT. Residues: CASSITGTGNTGELFF.

This clonotype was seen repeatedly, ten times or more. This sequence joins TRBV27 and TRBJ1-4; 7 bases are a match to TRBD1. This CDR3 spans 16 amino acids. Germline V gives CDR1 MNHEY, CDR2 SMNVEV (reference sequence). Trimming at V came to 6 bases and at J to 8 bases, leaving 15 bases not matched to a gene. CDR3 loop: CASRKTGAQGLEKLFF. CDR3 nucleotides: TGTGCCAGCAGAAAAACAGGGGCGCAGGGGTTGGAAAAACTGTTTTTT.

This clonotype was counted many times. The rearrangement links TRBV3-1 to TRBJ2-2; possible D gene TRBD2, 6 bases. CDR3 size: 15 residues. The germline V and J ends were trimmed by 1 base and 2 bases, with 8 bases remaining between them. In germline, CDR1 is LGHDT, CDR2 YNNKEL (reference sequence). DNA of the CDR3: TGTGCCAGCAGCCAAGGCGGGGCTAACACCGGGGAGCTGTTTTTT. Translating gives CASSQGGANTGELFF.

This clonotype showed up many times. This chain joins TRBV14 and TRBJ2-7; 10 nucleotides align to TRBD1. The CDR3 spans 18 residues. The V gene's germline CDR1 is SGHDN and CDR2 FVKESK. V was clipped by 2 bases and J by 4 bases; unmatched bases: 14. The CDR3 nucleotides are TGTGCCAGCAGCCAAAATGGCATTGGGACAGGGGATTCATACGAGCAGTACTTC. As protein: CASSQNGIGTGDSYEQYF. The full variable domain, completed using reference TRBV14 and TRBJ2-7, is EAGVTQFPSHSVIEKGQTVTLRCDPISGHDNLYWYRRVMGKEIKFLLHFVKESKQDESGMPNNRFLAERTGGTYSTLKVQPAELEDSGVYFCASSQNGIGTGDSYEQYFGPGTRLTVT.

This clonotype was counted at least ten times. The chain links TRBV5-1 to TRBJ2-1, with 9 bases lining up with TRBD1. V was clipped by 2 bases and J by 10 bases; unmatched bases: 7. The CDR3 is 14 amino acids. The germline V gene has CDR1 SGHRS and CDR2 YFSETQ. CDR3 in amino acids: CASSLGDRVSEQFF. Here the CDR3 DNA reads TGCGCCAGCAGCTTAGGGGACAGGGTAAGCGAGCAGTTCTTC.

The table lists this clonotype with many counts. The chain recombines TRBV5-1 with TRBJ2-1; D is possibly TRBD2 (5 bases). Deletions cut 5 bases from V and 9 bases from J, with 21 bases between. This CDR3 spans 15 amino acids. Germline V gene sequence: CDR1 SGHRS, CDR2 YFSETQ. The CDR3 DNA reads TGCGCCAGCAGACCCTTCGAGAGGCCCAGCGGTGAGCAGTTCTTC. Protein sequence: CASRPFERPSGEQFF.

This clonotype was seen repeatedly, ten times or more. The CDR3 sequence is CASSFSTRGNTEAFF. In DNA form, the CDR3 reads TGCGCCAGCAGCTTTTCGACCCGGGGGAACACTGAAGCTTTCTTT. The chain is built from TRBV5-1 and TRBJ1-1; D is ambiguous. Per the germline V gene, CDR1 is SGHRS and CDR2 is YFSETQ. This CDR3 contains 15 residues. The germline V and J ends were trimmed by 2 bases and 1 base, with 12 bases remaining between them.

The rearrangement uses TRBV10-1 and TRBJ2-7, with TRBD1 matching over 7 bases. The CDR3 is 14 residues long. V trimming: 3 bases; J trimming: 5 bases; junction bases outside the gene matches: 7. Germline V gene data show CDR1 as WNHNN and CDR2 as SYGVQD (reference sequence). The CDR3 is CASSDGRGKHEQYF. As DNA, the CDR3 is TGCGCCAGCAGTGACGGCAGGGGGAAACACGAGCAGTACTTC.

This clonotype was recorded many times. The J gene is TRBJ1-2, the V gene TRBV6-5; D uncertain. The CDR3 contains 13 residues. The V gene lost 1 base and the J gene lost 2 bases, with 5 bases spanning the gap. Per germline, CDR1 MNHEY and CDR2 SVGAGI. For the CDR3, the DNA is TGTGCCAGCAGTTACTGGCAGAACTATGGCTACACCTTC. Its translation: CASSYWQNYGYTF.